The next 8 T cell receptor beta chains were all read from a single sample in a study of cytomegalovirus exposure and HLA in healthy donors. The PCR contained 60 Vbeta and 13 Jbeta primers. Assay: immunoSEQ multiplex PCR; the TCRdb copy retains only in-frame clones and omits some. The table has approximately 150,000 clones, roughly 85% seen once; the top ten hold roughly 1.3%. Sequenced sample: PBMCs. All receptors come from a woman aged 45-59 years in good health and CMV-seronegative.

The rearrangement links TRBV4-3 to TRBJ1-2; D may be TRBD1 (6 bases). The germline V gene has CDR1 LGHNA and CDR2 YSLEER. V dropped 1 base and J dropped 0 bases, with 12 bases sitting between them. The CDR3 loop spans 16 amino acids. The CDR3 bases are TGCGCCAGCAGCCAAGTAACAGGGAGCGCTAACTATGGCTACACCTTC. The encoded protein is CASSQVTGSANYGYTF.

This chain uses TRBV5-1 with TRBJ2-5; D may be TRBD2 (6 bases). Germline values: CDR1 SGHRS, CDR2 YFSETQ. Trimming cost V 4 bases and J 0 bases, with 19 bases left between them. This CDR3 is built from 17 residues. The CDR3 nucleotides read TGCGCCAGCAGCCGGGGGATCTCGGGACTTAACCAAGAGACCCAGTACTTC. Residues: CASSRGISGLNQETQYF.

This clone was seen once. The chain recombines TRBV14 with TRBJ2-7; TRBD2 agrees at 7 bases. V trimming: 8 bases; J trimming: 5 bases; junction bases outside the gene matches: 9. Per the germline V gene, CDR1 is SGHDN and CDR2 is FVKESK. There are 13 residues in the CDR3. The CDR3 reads CASLAAGVHEQYF. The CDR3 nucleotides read TGTGCCAGCCTTGCCGCGGGAGTTCACGAGCAGTACTTC.

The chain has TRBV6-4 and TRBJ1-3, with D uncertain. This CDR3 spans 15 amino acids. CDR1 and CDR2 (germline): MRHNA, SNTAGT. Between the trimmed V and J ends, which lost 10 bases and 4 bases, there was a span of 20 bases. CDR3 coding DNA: TGTGCCAACACCGTCGCGGAGTTACGGGGAAACACCATATATTTT. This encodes CANTVAELRGNTIYF.

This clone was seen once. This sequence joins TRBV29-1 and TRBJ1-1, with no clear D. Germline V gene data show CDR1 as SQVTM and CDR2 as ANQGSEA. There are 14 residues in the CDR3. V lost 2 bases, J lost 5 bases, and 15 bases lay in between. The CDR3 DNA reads TGCAGCGTTGAATCAGGCCCACTGATTACTGAAGCTTTCTTT. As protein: CSVESGPLITEAFF.

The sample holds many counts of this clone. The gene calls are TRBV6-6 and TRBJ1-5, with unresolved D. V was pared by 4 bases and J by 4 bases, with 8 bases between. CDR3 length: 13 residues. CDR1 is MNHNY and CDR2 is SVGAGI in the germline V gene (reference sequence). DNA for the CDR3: TGTGCCAGCAGTTTTACGGAGAATCAGCCCCAGCATTTT. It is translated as CASSFTENQPQHF.

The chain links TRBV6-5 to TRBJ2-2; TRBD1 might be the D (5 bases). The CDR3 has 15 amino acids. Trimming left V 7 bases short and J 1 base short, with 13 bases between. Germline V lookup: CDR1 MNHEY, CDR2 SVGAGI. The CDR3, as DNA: TGTGCCAGCACCCGGACAAGGGTGAACACCGGGGAGCTGTTTTTT. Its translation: CASTRTRVNTGELFF.

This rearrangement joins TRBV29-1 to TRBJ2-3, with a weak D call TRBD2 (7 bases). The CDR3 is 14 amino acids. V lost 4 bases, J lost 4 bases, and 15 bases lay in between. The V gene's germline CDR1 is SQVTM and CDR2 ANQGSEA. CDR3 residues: CSVGGGQESDTQYF. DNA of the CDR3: TGCAGCGTTGGGGGGGGGCAGGAATCAGATACGCAGTATTTT.